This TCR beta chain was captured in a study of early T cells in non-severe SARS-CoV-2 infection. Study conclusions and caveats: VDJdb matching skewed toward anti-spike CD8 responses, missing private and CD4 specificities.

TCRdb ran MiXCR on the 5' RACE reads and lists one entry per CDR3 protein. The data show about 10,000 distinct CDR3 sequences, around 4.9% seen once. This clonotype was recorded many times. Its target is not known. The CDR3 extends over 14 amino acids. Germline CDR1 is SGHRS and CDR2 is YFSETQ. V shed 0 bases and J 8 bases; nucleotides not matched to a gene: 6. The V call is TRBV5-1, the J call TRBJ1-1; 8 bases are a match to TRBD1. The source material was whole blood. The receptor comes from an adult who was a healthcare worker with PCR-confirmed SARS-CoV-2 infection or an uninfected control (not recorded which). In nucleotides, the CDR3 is TGCGCCAGCAGCTTGGACATGGACAGGGCAGAAGCTTTCTTT. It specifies CASSLDMDRAEAFF. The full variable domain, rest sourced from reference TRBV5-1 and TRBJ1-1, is KAGVTQTPRYLIKTRGQQVTLSCSPISGHRSVSWYQQTPGQGLQFLFEYFSETQRNKGNFPGRFSGRQFSNSRSEMNVSTLELGDSALYLCASSLDMDRAEAFFGQGTRLTVV.